This T cell receptor beta chain was identified in a study of preoperative IRX-2 immunotherapy in early breast cancer. This CDR3 is built from 13 residues. CDR1 LNHDA and CDR2 SQIVND come from the germline V gene (reference sequence). V lost 5 bases and J lost 3; bases outside the gene matches: 2. Stated treatment: preoperative locoregional IRX-2 cytokine immunotherapy. Patients received preoperative, locoregional IRX-2 cytokine immunotherapy in a phase Ib study. TCRdb's table, derived via immunoSEQ multiplex PCR, lists solely in-frame clones and lacks some. This sample has roughly 4,000 clones; approximately 70% occur once, and the top ten carry more than 10%.

The sample in question was tumor tissue, obtained after IRX-2 immunotherapy. The chain is built from TRBV19 and TRBJ1-1; 8 nucleotides line up with TRBD1. This sequence originates from a human donor with breast cancer. The CDR3 spells CASSATGDTEAFF. CDR3 nucleotide sequence: TGTGCCAGTAGTGCGACAGGGGACACTGAAGCTTTCTTT.